This T cell receptor beta chain appears in the sequencing data of a study of cytomegalovirus exposure and HLA in healthy donors. PCR primers comprised 60 Vbeta and 13 Jbeta primers. Clones were sequenced by immunoSEQ multiplex PCR, and TCRdb holds only the in-frame ones, with some missing. The repertoire holds over 150,000 clones, with 75% as singletons. The V gene's germline CDR1 is MGHDK and CDR2 SYGVNS. This CDR3 is built from 14 residues. V gave up 3 bases and J gave up 3 bases; unmatched junction bases: 5. The sample consisted of PBMCs. This chain joins TRBV25-1 and TRBJ2-7; 7 nucleotides align to TRBD2. The receptor comes from a woman aged 50 to 65 in good health and CMV-seropositive. The DNA of the CDR3 is TGTGCCAGCAGTGAGGGGGGGAGGGTCTACGAGCAGTACTTC. This translates into CASSEGGRVYEQYF.